Sequencing of this T cell receptor beta chain was carried out in a study of beta chain features in type 1 diabetes. General study points: Moderate yet significant TCRB CDR3 shortening was seen in Type 1 diabetes patients in all four CD4+ subsets.

The CDR3 is 14 amino acids. The V and J ends lost 6 bases and 3 bases, in that order; junction bases with no gene match: 8. Germline CDR1 GTSNPN, CDR2 SVGIG (reference sequence). The entirety of the isolated RNA underwent reverse transcription, so expressed TCRB transcripts were sequenced. Sequenced naive, central memory and regulatory T cell samples produced an average of around 3.9 million reads. Profiled with immunoSEQ multiplex PCR; TCRdb holds only in-frame clones, not every one. The sample carries 240,000 or so clones, about 63% recorded once. Sorted CD4+ subsets: naive, central memory, regulatory, stem cell-like memory (CD45RO/CCR7/CD25/CD127/CD95/CD27 panel). This clone has more than one count but fewer than ten. Its antigen is currently unknown.

This receptor was obtained from a man aged 30-40 years in good health. Sequenced sample: naive CD4+ T cells from blood. The rearrangement uses TRBV30 and TRBJ2-1; TRBD2 agrees at 7 bases. The CDR3 here is CACLPSGVYNEQFF. CDR3 sequence (DNA): TGTGCCTGCCTACCTAGCGGAGTCTACAATGAGCAGTTCTTC. Complete variable domain (other parts from reference TRBV30 and TRBJ2-1): SQTIHQWPATLVQPVGSPLSLECTVEGTSNPNLYWYRQAAGRGLQLLFYSVGIGQISSEVPQNLSASRPQDRQFILSSKKLLLSDSGFYLCACLPSGVYNEQFFGPGTRLTVL.